This T cell receptor beta chain was observed in a study of early stage breast cancer tumors. About the research overall: Of around 15 invasive breast tumors, about a dozen were hormone receptor-positive, HER2-negative. Notes on the study in general: Commonly generated sequences made up most enriched TCRB sequences shared between patients.

Blood replicates held 0.5 ug DNA, tumor or normal breast around 1.5 ug, two each. Clones were sequenced by immunoSEQ multiplex PCR, and TCRdb holds only the in-frame ones, with some missing. The sample records around 71,000 clones, roughly 84% being singletons. Regarding this clone: Its antigen is not identified.

Germline assignment: CDR1 SGHVS and CDR2 FNYEAQ. The CDR3 covers 17 residues. V lost 0 bases and J lost 10; bases outside the gene matches: 15. The sequence derives from a person aged 55-75 years with breast cancer. The chain is built from TRBV7-6 and TRBJ2-3; 8 nucleotides align to TRBD2. The specimen was blood. Written as DNA, the CDR3 is TGTGCCAGCAGCTTAGCCGGCGGGGGGAGTACCCCCCGGGCGCAGTATTTT. Its translation: CASSLAGGGSTPRAQYF.